A selection of T cell receptor beta chains follows, all from one sample in a study of CD8+ T cells in alopecia areata. TCRdb keeps only in-frame clones here, not all; method: immunoSEQ multiplex PCR. The data hold nearly 200,000 clones, with 58% observed a single time. Source: CD4+ T cells sorted from blood, taken at week 24, from a patient treated with tofacitinib. These receptors were taken from a human donor with alopecia areata. Each CDR3 is given with its conserved first and last residue. The order of the fields is CDR3 DNA, CDR3 protein, CDR3 length, V gene, clone size, D gene, J gene. A D gene is named only where the DNA matches it firmly. Size values are once, few and many counts, or a class for expanded clones, and some rows have none.

CDR3 DNA: TGTGCCAGCAGCTCGGACAGGGATTATGGCTACACCTTC
CDR3 protein: CASSSDRDYGYTF
CDR3 length: 13
V gene: TRBV7-8
clone size: NA
D gene: TRBD1
J gene: TRBJ1-2

CDR3 DNA: TGTGCCAGCAGCCCCCAGGTAGGGGGGAGCACAGATACGCAGTATTTT
CDR3 protein: CASSPQVGGSTDTQYF
CDR3 length: 16
V gene: TRBV7-9
clone size: few
D gene: NA
J gene: TRBJ2-3

CDR3 DNA: TGCAGCGTCGCGGACAGGGTTGGCACAGATACGCAGTATTTT
CDR3 protein: CSVADRVGTDTQYF
CDR3 length: 14
V gene: TRBV29-1
clone size: NA
D gene: TRBD1
J gene: TRBJ2-3

CDR3 DNA: TGTGCCACCAGCAGAACCCTCGGAGGCGGGGGGACCGGGACAGATACGCAGTATTTT
CDR3 protein: CATSRTLGGGGTGTDTQYF
CDR3 length: 19
V gene: TRBV15
clone size: NA
D gene: TRBD2
J gene: TRBJ2-3

CDR3 DNA: TGTGCCAGCCTCGAAGACCCGGACAGGGGGCGAGATGGCTACACCTTC
CDR3 protein: CASLEDPDRGRDGYTF
CDR3 length: 16
V gene: TRBV7-9
clone size: few
D gene: TRBD1
J gene: TRBJ1-2

CDR3 DNA: TGTGCCAGCAGCTTTGTTGACAGGGGTGGTCAGCCCCAGCATTTT
CDR3 protein: CASSFVDRGGQPQHF
CDR3 length: 15
V gene: TRBV5-8
clone size: once
D gene: TRBD1
J gene: TRBJ1-5

CDR3 DNA: TGTGCCAGCAGCGGGACGAGAGGTAATGAGCAGTTCTTC
CDR3 protein: CASSGTRGNEQFF
CDR3 length: 13
V gene: TRBV2
clone size: NA
D gene: NA
J gene: TRBJ2-1

CDR3 DNA: TGCAGCGTTGTTGGGGCAGGGGGCACAGATACGCAGTATTTT
CDR3 protein: CSVVGAGGTDTQYF
CDR3 length: 14
V gene: TRBV29-1
clone size: NA
D gene: NA
J gene: TRBJ2-3

CDR3 DNA: TGCGCCAGCAAGTCGATCTATACTAACTATGGCTACACCTTC
CDR3 protein: CASKSIYTNYGYTF
CDR3 length: 14
V gene: TRBV23-1
clone size: NA
D gene: NA
J gene: TRBJ1-2

CDR3 DNA: TGTGCCAGCAGCCCGAACGGGGAAGAGACCCAGTACTTC
CDR3 protein: CASSPNGEETQYF
CDR3 length: 13
V gene: TRBV7-2
clone size: NA
D gene: NA
J gene: TRBJ2-5

CDR3 DNA: TGTGCCTGGGGACAGGGGAGATATAGCAATCAGCCCCAGCATTTT
CDR3 protein: CAWGQGRYSNQPQHF
CDR3 length: 15
V gene: TRBV30
clone size: NA
D gene: TRBD1
J gene: TRBJ1-5

CDR3 DNA: TGCAGCGTTGACTCGGGCTCTGGGGCCAACGTCCTGACTTTC
CDR3 protein: CSVDSGSGANVLTF
CDR3 length: 14
V gene: TRBV29-1
clone size: few
D gene: NA
J gene: TRBJ2-6

CDR3 DNA: TGTGCCTGGAGTGCAGGGATTGGAGAGACCCAGTACTTC
CDR3 protein: CAWSAGIGETQYF
CDR3 length: 13
V gene: TRBV30
clone size: NA
D gene: NA
J gene: TRBJ2-5

CDR3 DNA: TGCGCCAGCAGCGGGACTAGCGGGGTAAATGTAGAGACCCAGTACTTC
CDR3 protein: CASSGTSGVNVETQYF
CDR3 length: 16
V gene: TRBV5-1
clone size: once
D gene: TRBD2
J gene: TRBJ2-5

CDR3 DNA: TGTGCCAGCAGGTGGGGCAGGGGAGAGACCCAGTACTTC
CDR3 protein: CASRWGRGETQYF
CDR3 length: 13
V gene: TRBV6-6
clone size: NA
D gene: NA
J gene: TRBJ2-5

CDR3 DNA: TGTGCCAGCAGTTACTATGGAACAGCCGGGGAGCTGTTTTTT
CDR3 protein: CASSYYGTAGELFF
CDR3 length: 14
V gene: TRBV6-5
clone size: NA
D gene: NA
J gene: TRBJ2-2

CDR3 DNA: TGTGCCAGCAGTCTACGCCGGGGCTCCTACGAGCAGTACTTC
CDR3 protein: CASSLRRGSYEQYF
CDR3 length: 14
V gene: TRBV6-5
clone size: NA
D gene: NA
J gene: TRBJ2-7

CDR3 DNA: TGTGCCTGGAGTCCAGGGAACTATGGCTACACCTTC
CDR3 protein: CAWSPGNYGYTF
CDR3 length: 12
V gene: TRBV30
clone size: NA
D gene: NA
J gene: TRBJ1-2

CDR3 DNA: TGTGCCAGCGCCGCGGGAGGGCGGGAGACCCAGTACTTC
CDR3 protein: CASAAGGRETQYF
CDR3 length: 13
V gene: TRBV7-2
clone size: NA
D gene: TRBD2
J gene: TRBJ2-5

CDR3 DNA: TGTGCCAGCAGTGGACTAGCGGACAATGAGCAGTTCTTC
CDR3 protein: CASSGLADNEQFF
CDR3 length: 13
V gene: TRBV25-1
clone size: NA
D gene: TRBD2
J gene: TRBJ2-1

CDR3 DNA: TGTGCCAGCAGCTTGGATCCGGACATCATGAACACTGAAGCTTTCTTT
CDR3 protein: CASSLDPDIMNTEAFF
CDR3 length: 16
V gene: TRBV5-5
clone size: NA
D gene: NA
J gene: TRBJ1-1

CDR3 DNA: TGCGCCAGCAGCCAGGGCCTAGCGGGACCCAACACCGGGGAGCTGTTTTTT
CDR3 protein: CASSQGLAGPNTGELFF
CDR3 length: 17
V gene: TRBV4-3
clone size: few
D gene: TRBD2
J gene: TRBJ2-2

CDR3 DNA: TGTGCCAGCAGCTGGCCAGGGGTCTACGAGCAGTACTTC
CDR3 protein: CASSWPGVYEQYF
CDR3 length: 13
V gene: TRBV5-6
clone size: NA
D gene: NA
J gene: TRBJ2-7

CDR3 DNA: TGTGCCAGCAGGGACCAAGAGACCCAGTACTTC
CDR3 protein: CASRDQETQYF
CDR3 length: 11
V gene: TRBV2
clone size: NA
D gene: NA
J gene: TRBJ2-5

CDR3 DNA: TGCAGCGGCTACAGGGGGCCGAACGAGCAGTACTTC
CDR3 protein: CSGYRGPNEQYF
CDR3 length: 12
V gene: TRBV29-1
clone size: NA
D gene: TRBD1
J gene: TRBJ2-7

CDR3 DNA: TGTGCCAGCAGTTCCCGGCCACTGGGGTTAAGCAATCAGCCCCAGCATTTT
CDR3 protein: CASSSRPLGLSNQPQHF
CDR3 length: 17
V gene: TRBV28
clone size: NA
D gene: NA
J gene: TRBJ1-5

CDR3 DNA: TGTGCCAGCAGTGCCCCGACAGGGGGGTACACTGAAGCTTTCTTT
CDR3 protein: CASSAPTGGYTEAFF
CDR3 length: 15
V gene: TRBV25-1
clone size: NA
D gene: TRBD1
J gene: TRBJ1-1

CDR3 DNA: TGTGCCAGCAGCGAGGGCATGAACACTGAAGCTTTCTTT
CDR3 protein: CASSEGMNTEAFF
CDR3 length: 13
V gene: TRBV9
clone size: NA
D gene: NA
J gene: TRBJ1-1

CDR3 DNA: TGTGCCTGGAGTGTCGGAGGGGATCAGCCCCAGCATTTT
CDR3 protein: CAWSVGGDQPQHF
CDR3 length: 13
V gene: TRBV30
clone size: NA
D gene: NA
J gene: TRBJ1-5

CDR3 DNA: TGTGCCAGCAGCTTAGCGCCCAGGGATGAGCAGTTCTTC
CDR3 protein: CASSLAPRDEQFF
CDR3 length: 13
V gene: TRBV7-2
clone size: NA
D gene: NA
J gene: TRBJ2-1

CDR3 DNA: TGTGCCGGGACTCGAGTTCTCACACCTGAAGCTTTCTTT
CDR3 protein: CAGTRVLTPEAFF
CDR3 length: 13
V gene: TRBV13
clone size: few
D gene: NA
J gene: TRBJ1-1

CDR3 DNA: TGTGCCAGCAGCGCATCTACGGGTGGAGAGACCCAGTACTTC
CDR3 protein: CASSASTGGETQYF
CDR3 length: 14
V gene: TRBV7-6
clone size: NA
D gene: NA
J gene: TRBJ2-5

CDR3 DNA: TGCGCCAGCAGGGCAGCGGGAGCTTTTCACAATGAGCAGTTCTTC
CDR3 protein: CASRAAGAFHNEQFF
CDR3 length: 15
V gene: TRBV4-1
clone size: few
D gene: TRBD2
J gene: TRBJ2-1

CDR3 DNA: TGTGCCAGCAGCGTAAGACAGCCCCAGCATTTT
CDR3 protein: CASSVRQPQHF
CDR3 length: 11
V gene: TRBV9
clone size: NA
D gene: NA
J gene: TRBJ1-5

CDR3 DNA: TGTGCCAGCTCACCCGCGGACGTCAATGGCTACACCTTC
CDR3 protein: CASSPADVNGYTF
CDR3 length: 13
V gene: TRBV18
clone size: NA
D gene: NA
J gene: TRBJ1-2

CDR3 DNA: TGTGCCAGCAGCCCCACCGGGAGGGGCGAGCAGTACTTC
CDR3 protein: CASSPTGRGEQYF
CDR3 length: 13
V gene: TRBV5-6
clone size: NA
D gene: TRBD2
J gene: TRBJ2-7

CDR3 DNA: TGCAGCGTCGTGGACAGGGAAGATGGCTACACCTTC
CDR3 protein: CSVVDREDGYTF
CDR3 length: 12
V gene: TRBV29-1
clone size: NA
D gene: TRBD1
J gene: TRBJ1-2

CDR3 DNA: TGCGCCAGCAGCTTGTCGGGACCAGATACGCAGTATTTT
CDR3 protein: CASSLSGPDTQYF
CDR3 length: 13
V gene: TRBV5-1
clone size: NA
D gene: NA
J gene: TRBJ2-3

CDR3 DNA: TGTGCCACCAGCAGAGAAGCAGGGGCCATTCTCAATGGCTACACCTTC
CDR3 protein: CATSREAGAILNGYTF
CDR3 length: 16
V gene: TRBV15
clone size: NA
D gene: NA
J gene: TRBJ1-2

CDR3 DNA: TGCGCCAGCAGATCCCCCGGGAACACTGAAGCTTTCTTT
CDR3 protein: CASRSPGNTEAFF
CDR3 length: 13
V gene: TRBV5-1
clone size: once
D gene: NA
J gene: TRBJ1-1

CDR3 DNA: TGTGCCAGCAGCCCTGTGGGGTCGCGGGGCCCCTACAATGAGCAGTTCTTC
CDR3 protein: CASSPVGSRGPYNEQFF
CDR3 length: 17
V gene: TRBV7-9
clone size: NA
D gene: NA
J gene: TRBJ2-1

CDR3 DNA: TGTGCCAGCCGTAGGCGGGAGGGGTGGGAGACCCAGTACTTC
CDR3 protein: CASRRREGWETQYF
CDR3 length: 14
V gene: TRBV27
clone size: NA
D gene: TRBD2
J gene: TRBJ2-5

CDR3 DNA: TGTGCCAGCAGCGTGAGGACTAGCGGGGGGGAGCAGTTCTTC
CDR3 protein: CASSVRTSGGEQFF
CDR3 length: 14
V gene: TRBV9
clone size: NA
D gene: TRBD2
J gene: TRBJ2-1

CDR3 DNA: TGCGCCAGCAGCCCCGACAGGGGAGGTCAGCCCCAGCATTTT
CDR3 protein: CASSPDRGGQPQHF
CDR3 length: 14
V gene: TRBV5-1
clone size: few
D gene: TRBD1
J gene: TRBJ1-5

CDR3 DNA: TGTGCCACCAGCAGCGGGAGTAATGTTGGCAATGAGCAGTTCTTC
CDR3 protein: CATSSGSNVGNEQFF
CDR3 length: 15
V gene: TRBV15
clone size: NA
D gene: NA
J gene: TRBJ2-1

CDR3 DNA: TGTGCCAGCAGCTTTGTAGGCCCCGTCCCCACAGATACGCAGTATTTT
CDR3 protein: CASSFVGPVPTDTQYF
CDR3 length: 16
V gene: TRBV7-9
clone size: few
D gene: NA
J gene: TRBJ2-3

CDR3 DNA: TGTGCCAGCAGCTTAGGGGTGGACAGCTCTAACTCCTACGAGCAGTACTTC
CDR3 protein: CASSLGVDSSNSYEQYF
CDR3 length: 17
V gene: TRBV11-2
clone size: NA
D gene: NA
J gene: TRBJ2-7

CDR3 DNA: TGTGCCATCGGGGAGGGACTCTCTTTTGAAGAGCAGTTCTTC
CDR3 protein: CAIGEGLSFEEQFF
CDR3 length: 14
V gene: TRBV6-6
clone size: NA
D gene: TRBD2
J gene: TRBJ2-1

CDR3 DNA: TGTGCCAGCAGCTTACGACAGGGGTTGGGCAATCAGCCCCAGCATTTT
CDR3 protein: CASSLRQGLGNQPQHF
CDR3 length: 16
V gene: TRBV7-2
clone size: NA
D gene: TRBD1
J gene: TRBJ1-5

CDR3 DNA: TGCGCCAGCAGCTTGGATCGTGTGGGGGCCACTGAAGCTTTCTTT
CDR3 protein: CASSLDRVGATEAFF
CDR3 length: 15
V gene: TRBV5-1
clone size: NA
D gene: NA
J gene: TRBJ1-1

CDR3 DNA: TGTGCCAGCAGCTTAACAGGGGCTGGGGCCAACGTCCTGACTTTC
CDR3 protein: CASSLTGAGANVLTF
CDR3 length: 15
V gene: TRBV5-6
clone size: NA
D gene: TRBD1
J gene: TRBJ2-6

CDR3 DNA: TGCAGCGTTGCAGTCACCTTGGGGAACACTGAAGCTTTCTTT
CDR3 protein: CSVAVTLGNTEAFF
CDR3 length: 14
V gene: TRBV29-1
clone size: many
D gene: NA
J gene: TRBJ1-1

CDR3 DNA: TGCAGCGCCGGCCCGGGCGGGAGTCAGCCCCAGCATTTT
CDR3 protein: CSAGPGGSQPQHF
CDR3 length: 13
V gene: TRBV29-1
clone size: NA
D gene: NA
J gene: TRBJ1-5

CDR3 DNA: TGCAGCGTTGTAGTGGCGGCTTCGAACACCGGGGAGCTGTTTTTT
CDR3 protein: CSVVVAASNTGELFF
CDR3 length: 15
V gene: TRBV29-1
clone size: NA
D gene: NA
J gene: TRBJ2-2

CDR3 DNA: TGTGCCAGCAGCCGTGGCTCGGGTGGTACTGAGCAGTTCTTC
CDR3 protein: CASSRGSGGTEQFF
CDR3 length: 14
V gene: TRBV14
clone size: few
D gene: NA
J gene: TRBJ2-1